The TCR beta chain under discussion was sequenced for a study of Tregs in tolerant kidney transplant recipients. In the study overall: Recipient PBMCs carried a CFSE label and met irradiated graft donor PBMCs for less than 7 days before FACS sorting.

Concerning this clone itself: No antigen is known for it.

General study findings and limits: Activated donor B cell expansion appeared to reveal the most relevant donor-specific TCRbeta repertoire. No direct test of biological reproducibility was done here.

The method was immunoSEQ multiplex PCR; TCRdb's version includes in-frame clones alone and lacks a portion of them. In the table there are roughly 4,200 clones, 50% to 60% of which are singletons. Germline V gene data show CDR1 as MNHEY and CDR2 as SVGAGI. The V end was cut by 7 bases, the J end by 6 bases, with 21 bases between. The CDR3 has 15 amino acids. The origin of this receptor is a human donor in good health. The V gene is TRBV6-5, the J gene TRBJ1-2, with TRBD1 as a possible D gene (5 bases). Material for sequencing was CD8+ T cells from blood cultured with allogeneic cells. The CDR3 protein is CASINPLAWGDGYTF. CDR3 nucleotide sequence: TGTGCCAGCATTAACCCACTCGCCTGGGGGGATGGCTACACCTTC.